The clone carrying this T cell receptor (beta chain) was detected only once. Its antigen remains unidentified. The germline V gene encodes CDR1 SQVTM and CDR2 ANQGSEA. The CDR3 consists of 13 residues. The V segment lost 4 bases and the J segment 4 bases; nucleotides outside the gene matches: 2. This sample stems from a study of CD8+ T cells in alopecia areata. Whole-study findings and limits: In patients, TCRs were shared less clearly than in mice, and HLA may possibly be involved. Clonality was higher in lesional than normal scalp, especially in alopecia totalis/universalis.

Isolated RNA was reverse transcribed into cDNA used as the sequencing template. This table comes from immunoSEQ multiplex PCR, and its TCRdb copy is limited to in-frame clones, with some not included. Of about 120,000 clones in the sample, roughly 69% were seen once. Sorting of PBMCs yielded the CD4+ and CD8+ T cells. This TCR came from a human donor in good health. The chain links TRBV29-1 to TRBJ1-1; TRBD1 agrees at 11 bases. The sequencing input was CD4+ T cells sorted from blood. CDR3 DNA: TGCAGCGTTGGCGGGACAGGGGGCACTGAAGCTTTCTTT. This translates into CSVGGTGGTEAFF.